Below, 21 T cell receptor beta chains from the same sample are listed, as sequenced in a study of cytomegalovirus exposure and HLA in healthy donors. A multiplex PCR was run with 60 Vbeta primers and 13 Jbeta primers. Clones were read by immunoSEQ multiplex PCR, and TCRdb kept only the in-frame ones, dropping some. The sample includes 90,000 to 120,000 clones, over 9.5% of them seen just once. Material for sequencing was PBMCs. The receptors were sampled from a man aged 35-49 years in good health and CMV-seropositive.

The genes are TRBV5-1 and TRBJ1-2; tentatively, D is TRBD1 (5 bases). CDR3 size: 16 residues. The germline gives CDR1 SGHRS, CDR2 YFSETQ. Trimming cost V 1 base and J 1 base, with 14 bases left between them. The CDR3 coding sequence is TGCGCCAGCAGCTTGATCCGGGACTCGCGTAACTATGGCTACACCTTC. It translates to CASSLIRDSRNYGYTF.

The chain joins TRBV18 to TRBJ2-5; a possible D gene is TRBD1 (6 bases). The V gene lost 2 bases and the J gene lost 4 bases, with 14 bases spanning the gap. CDR1 is KGHSH, CDR2 LQKENI, per germline. The CDR3 consists of 15 residues. The CDR3 DNA reads as TGTGCCAGCTCACCAGCTACAGGGATGGGAGAGACCCAGTACTTC. The encoded protein is CASSPATGMGETQYF.

This clone was recorded a few times. This chain links TRBV2 with TRBJ1-5, with D perhaps matching TRBD1 (6 bases). The CDR3 sequence is 14 residues long. V was shortened by 5 bases and J by 3 bases, with 11 bases between the two germline ends. The germline V gene encodes CDR1 SNHLY and CDR2 FYNNEI. The CDR3 spells CASSFGQNNQPQHF. The CDR3 nucleotides are TGTGCCAGCAGTTTCGGACAGAACAATCAGCCCCAGCATTTT.

This clone was seen a handful of times. The rearrangement links TRBV19 to TRBJ2-6; TRBD2 is a possible D gene (6 bases). CDR3 length equals 20 residues. The ends were cut back, 0 bases at V and 2 bases at J, with 20 bases in the middle. CDR1 LNHDA and CDR2 SQIVND come from the germline V gene (reference sequence). The CDR3 is CASSIDPERVGAAGANVLTF. CDR3 in DNA: TGTGCCAGTAGTATAGATCCAGAGCGGGTAGGGGCCGCTGGGGCCAACGTCCTGACTTTC.

The chain couples TRBV5-8 to TRBJ1-2, with D possibly being TRBD1 (6 bases). Germline loops: CDR1 SGHTS, CDR2 YDEGEE. CDR3 size: 15 residues. V dropped 4 bases and J dropped 7 bases, with 20 bases sitting between them. CDR3 DNA sequence: TGTGCCAGCAGCCTCCGGGACAATCAACTTCTTGGCTACACCTTC. Residues: CASSLRDNQLLGYTF.

The chain joins TRBV19 to TRBJ1-5; 8 bases agree with TRBD1. V trimming: 7 bases; J trimming: 6 bases; junction bases outside the gene matches: 5. The CDR3 spans 13 residues. CDR1 is LNHDA, CDR2 SQIVND, per germline (reference sequence). The CDR3 here is CASIPQGGQPQHF. CDR3 in DNA: TGTGCCAGTATTCCACAGGGGGGTCAGCCCCAGCATTTT.

This chain uses TRBV11-2 with TRBJ2-6; no firm D call. This CDR3 region has 16 residues. The V gene's germline CDR1 is SGHAT and CDR2 FQNNGV. The V end was cut by 5 bases, the J end by 1 base, with 12 bases between. CDR3 residues: CASSTEPLSGANVLTF. DNA for the CDR3: TGTGCCAGCAGCACAGAACCCCTGTCTGGGGCCAACGTCCTGACTTTC.

The chain is built from TRBV11-2 and TRBJ2-5, with unresolved D. V was cut by 6 bases and J by 2 bases, with 7 bases left in between. This CDR3 comprises 12 residues. Germline V gives CDR1 SGHAT, CDR2 FQNNGV. The CDR3 sequence: CASSSTQETQYF. The CDR3 DNA is TGTGCCAGCAGTTCTACTCAAGAGACCCAGTACTTC.

This clone was observed a handful of times. The chain has TRBV10-2 and TRBJ2-5; TRBD2 might be the D (5 bases). The V and J ends lost 8 bases and 5 bases respectively, with 15 bases between them. The CDR3 loop spans 13 amino acids. Germline assignment: CDR1 WSHSY and CDR2 SAAADI. The CDR3 bases are TGCGCCAGCGGGAGAAGGGAAAAGGAGACCCAGTACTTC. Translation gives CASGRREKETQYF.

A remark on this clone: An end of the junction differs from the germline gene, which may be a read error. The genes are TRBV5-6 and TRBJ2-1; TRBD1 agrees at 9 bases. Germline assignment: CDR1 SGHDT and CDR2 YYEEEE. The CDR3 sequence is 16 residues long. CDR3 protein: CAGSTGTGRPYNEQFF. The CDR3 DNA reads as TGTGCCGGCAGCACCGGGACAGGGAGACCCTACAATGAGCAGTTCTTC.

V gene TRBV28 combines with J gene TRBJ2-5; a weak D match, TRBD1 (5 bases). This CDR3 comprises 15 residues. Trimming left V 5 bases short and J 0 bases short, with 13 bases between. Germline V gene sequence: CDR1 MDHEN, CDR2 SYDVKM. In DNA, the CDR3 is TGTGCCAGCAGTCACCGGACAAGGAACCAAGAGACCCAGTACTTC. Residues: CASSHRTRNQETQYF.

This chain joins TRBV12-5 and TRBJ2-1, with D hard to call. V lost 0 bases to trimming and J lost 6 bases, with 6 bases between them. This CDR3 is built from 13 residues. CDR1 is LGHNT, CDR2 FRNRAP, per germline. The CDR3: CASGLVNSNEQFF. CDR3 DNA sequence: TGTGCTAGTGGTTTGGTAAATAGCAATGAGCAGTTCTTC.

The CDR3 nucleotides are TGTGCCAGCATCCCGGGCGGGGTCGCCTACGAGCAGTACTTC. This codes for CASIPGGVAYEQYF. The chain recombines TRBV7-8 with TRBJ2-7; TRBD2 is a possible D gene (6 bases). V was shortened by 7 bases and J by 2 bases, with 15 bases between the two germline ends. This CDR3 contains 14 residues. CDR1 and CDR2 from the germline V gene are SGHVS and FQNEAQ.

This clone appeared a few times. The chain combines TRBV7-2 with TRBJ1-2; the match to TRBD1 covers 7 bases. CDR1 is SGHTA, CDR2 FQGNSA, per germline. The CDR3 spans 15 residues. The ends lost 5 bases at V and 4 bases at J; junction bases unmatched: 10. The CDR3 sequence is CASSPLLGTAYGYTF. In DNA, the CDR3 is TGTGCCAGCAGCCCGTTACTCGGGACAGCCTATGGCTACACCTTC.

This chain connects TRBV4-1 to TRBJ2-2; D is possibly TRBD2 (5 bases). The CDR3 runs to 18 residues. Trimming pared 0 bases from V and 0 bases from J, leaving 14 bases between. Germline CDR1 is MGHRA and CDR2 is YSYEKL. CDR3 amino acids: CASSQDYRGWTNTGELFF. The CDR3 DNA sequence: TGCGCCAGCAGCCAAGATTATCGCGGGTGGACGAACACCGGGGAGCTGTTTTTT.

This chain uses TRBV6-4 with TRBJ1-6, with 7 bases that match TRBD1. Germline lookup yields CDR1 MRHNA and CDR2 SNTAGT. The CDR3 consists of 14 residues. V dropped 2 bases and J dropped 9; count of bases not matched to a gene: 4. CDR3 DNA sequence: TGTGCCAGCAGTGACCAGGCAGGGGGTTCACCCCTCCACTTT. Its translation is CASSDQAGGSPLHF.

J is TRBJ2-1 and V is TRBV19; 7 bases match TRBD2. The CDR3 is made up of 14 amino acids. From germline, CDR1 is LNHDA and CDR2 SQIVND (reference sequence). V was pared by 7 bases and J by 9 bases, with 12 bases of the junction left unmatched. CDR3 nucleotide sequence: TGTGCCAGTAACCTCGGGCCGGGAGGCGGTGAGCAGTTCTTC. Its protein is CASNLGPGGGEQFF.

The genes are TRBV6-6 and TRBJ2-7; 8 positions match TRBD1. The CDR3 covers 16 residues. V shed 5 bases, J shed 0 bases, and the junction held 9 bases outside the gene matches. Germline V CDR1 and CDR2: MNHNY, SVGAGI (reference sequence). Here the CDR3 reads CASSQTSQGASYEQYF. In DNA form, the CDR3 reads TGTGCCAGCAGTCAGACAAGTCAGGGGGCCTCCTACGAGCAGTACTTC.

In its sample, this clone was seen a few times. The V gene is TRBV30, the J gene TRBJ2-1; possible D gene TRBD2, 6 bases. Germline V gene lookup returns CDR1 GTSNPN and CDR2 SVGIG (reference sequence). Trimming took 1 base from V and 3 from J, leaving 13 bases between them. This CDR3 region has 15 residues. Here the CDR3 reads CAWSGGSGSYNEQFF. CDR3 in DNA: TGTGCCTGGAGTGGTGGTAGCGGCAGCTACAATGAGCAGTTCTTC.

The sample holds a few counts of this clone. V and J are TRBV27 and TRBJ1-2; no clear D. Germline V gene data show CDR1 as MNHEY and CDR2 as SMNVEV (reference sequence). V lost 8 bases, J lost 5 bases, and 18 bases lay in between. CDR3 size: 14 residues. Here the CDR3 DNA reads TGTGCCAGCGTGGAGGCCCCGGCGGGGTATGGCTACACCTTC. This codes for CASVEAPAGYGYTF.

V gene TRBV7-9 combines with J gene TRBJ2-7, with no clear D. CDR1 is SEHNR, CDR2 FQNEAQ, per germline (reference sequence). This CDR3 is built from 14 residues. The germline V and J ends were trimmed by 1 base and 3 bases, with 10 bases remaining between them. CDR3 bases: TGTGCCAGCAGCTTAGGGGCAGACCACTACGAGCAGTACTTC. As protein: CASSLGADHYEQYF. The entire variable domain, with the rest obtained from reference TRBV7-9 and TRBJ2-7, is as follows: DTGVSQNPRHKITKRGQNVTFRCDPISEHNRLYWYRQTLGQGPEFLTYFQNEAQLEKSRLLSDRFSAERPKGSFSTLEIQRTEQGDSAMYLCASSLGADHYEQYFGPGTRLTVT.